This T cell receptor beta chain appears in the sequencing data of a study of shared clonotypes between healthy human individuals. As for this clone: The antigen remains undetermined.

Study-level findings and limits: Clonotypes shared by all four sorted-subset donors had higher generation probabilities than non-shared clonotypes. Large depth notwithstanding, sorted-subset sequencing proved incomplete by rarefaction.

The table came from immunoSEQ multiplex PCR; TCRdb's copy has only in-frame clones and leaves some out. The sample comprises around 320,000 clones, around 86% of which are singletons, and 15% to 20% rests with the top ten. This sequence was found in a man aged 18 to 30 in good health. Sequencing was performed on memory CD8+ T cells sorted from blood. The subset was: CD45RO+ cells pooled with CCR7-negative TemRA cells.

CDR3 in amino acids: CASSYGTGVSEAFF. CDR3 DNA sequence: TGTGCCAGCAGCTACGGGACAGGGGTGTCTGAAGCTTTCTTT. The J gene is TRBJ1-1, the V gene TRBV5-6; 10 bases map to TRBD1. The CDR3 loop spans 14 amino acids. The germline gives CDR1 SGHDT, CDR2 YYEEEE. Trimming took 3 bases from V and 6 from J; bases not matched to a gene: 5.